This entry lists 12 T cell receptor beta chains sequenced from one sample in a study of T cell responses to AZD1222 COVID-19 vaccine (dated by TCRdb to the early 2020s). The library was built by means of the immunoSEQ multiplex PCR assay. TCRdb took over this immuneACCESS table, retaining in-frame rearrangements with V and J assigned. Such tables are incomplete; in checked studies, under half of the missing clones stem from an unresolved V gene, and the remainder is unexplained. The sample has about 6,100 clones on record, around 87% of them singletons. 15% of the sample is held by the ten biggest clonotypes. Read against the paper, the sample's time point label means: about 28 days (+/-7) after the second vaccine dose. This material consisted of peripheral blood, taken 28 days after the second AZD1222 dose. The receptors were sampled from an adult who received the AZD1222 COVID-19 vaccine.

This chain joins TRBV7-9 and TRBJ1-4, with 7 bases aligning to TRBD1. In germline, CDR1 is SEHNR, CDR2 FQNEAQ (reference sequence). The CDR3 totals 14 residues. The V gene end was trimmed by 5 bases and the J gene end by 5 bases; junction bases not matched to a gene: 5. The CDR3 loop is CASSRQGSNEKLFF. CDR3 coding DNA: TGTGCCAGCAGCCGACAGGGTAGCAATGAAAAACTGTTTTTT.

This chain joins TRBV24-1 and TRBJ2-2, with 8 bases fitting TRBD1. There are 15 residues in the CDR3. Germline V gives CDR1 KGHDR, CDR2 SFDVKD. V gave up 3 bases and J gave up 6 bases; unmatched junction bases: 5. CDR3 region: CATSDPGTGSGELFF. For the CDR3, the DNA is TGTGCCACCAGTGATCCCGGGACAGGATCCGGGGAGCTGTTTTTT.

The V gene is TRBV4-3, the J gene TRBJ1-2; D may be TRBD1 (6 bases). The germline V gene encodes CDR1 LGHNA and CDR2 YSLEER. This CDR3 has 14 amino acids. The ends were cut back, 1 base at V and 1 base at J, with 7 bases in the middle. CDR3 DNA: TGCGCCAGCAGCCAAGGGACAGTTAACTATGGCTACACCTTC. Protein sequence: CASSQGTVNYGYTF.

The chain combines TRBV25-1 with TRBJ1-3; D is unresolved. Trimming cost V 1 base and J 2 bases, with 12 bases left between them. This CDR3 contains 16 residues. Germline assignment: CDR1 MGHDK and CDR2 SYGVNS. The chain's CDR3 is CASSEWGGRAGNTIYF. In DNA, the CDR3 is TGTGCCAGCAGTGAATGGGGAGGACGAGCTGGAAACACCATATATTTT.

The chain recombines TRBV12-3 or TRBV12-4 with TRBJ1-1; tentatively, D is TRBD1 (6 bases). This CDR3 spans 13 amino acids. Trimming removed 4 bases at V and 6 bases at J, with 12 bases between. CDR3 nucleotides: TGTGCCAGCAGTTCCACAGGGATTGCTGAAGCTTTCTTT. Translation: CASSSTGIAEAFF.

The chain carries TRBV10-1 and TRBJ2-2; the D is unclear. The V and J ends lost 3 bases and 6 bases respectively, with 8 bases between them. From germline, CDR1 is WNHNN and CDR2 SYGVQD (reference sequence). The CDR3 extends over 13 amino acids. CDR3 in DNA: TGCGCCAGCAGTGAAGTGCAAGCCGGGGAGCTGTTTTTT. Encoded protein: CASSEVQAGELFF.

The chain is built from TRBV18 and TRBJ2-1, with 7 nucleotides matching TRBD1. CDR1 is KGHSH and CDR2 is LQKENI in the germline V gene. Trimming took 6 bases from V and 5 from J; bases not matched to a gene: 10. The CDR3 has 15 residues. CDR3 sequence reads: CASSPQGTANNEQFF. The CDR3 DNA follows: TGTGCCAGCTCCCCTCAGGGGACAGCTAACAATGAGCAGTTCTTC.

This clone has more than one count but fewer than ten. Here the CDR3 reads CASSLVQGAGTEAFF. CDR3 DNA sequence: TGTGCCAGCAGCTTAGTCCAGGGGGCCGGCACTGAAGCTTTCTTT. The genes are TRBV7-2 and TRBJ1-1; 8 positions agree with TRBD1. J was trimmed by 4 bases and V by 1 base; bases with no gene match: 5. Germline loops: CDR1 SGHTA, CDR2 FQGNSA. The CDR3 spans 15 residues.

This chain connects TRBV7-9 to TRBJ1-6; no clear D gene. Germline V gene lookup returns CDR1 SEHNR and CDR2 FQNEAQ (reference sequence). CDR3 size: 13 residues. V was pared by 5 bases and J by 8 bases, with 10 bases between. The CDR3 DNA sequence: TGTGCCAGCAGCCCGTGGACTCATTCACCCCTCCACTTT. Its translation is CASSPWTHSPLHF.

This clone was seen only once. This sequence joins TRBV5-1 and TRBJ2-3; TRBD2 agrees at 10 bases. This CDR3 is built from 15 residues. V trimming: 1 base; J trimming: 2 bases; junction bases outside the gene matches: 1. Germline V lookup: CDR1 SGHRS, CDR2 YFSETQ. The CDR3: CASSLTSGNTDTQYF. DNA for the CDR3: TGCGCCAGCAGCTTGACTAGCGGGAACACAGATACGCAGTATTTT.

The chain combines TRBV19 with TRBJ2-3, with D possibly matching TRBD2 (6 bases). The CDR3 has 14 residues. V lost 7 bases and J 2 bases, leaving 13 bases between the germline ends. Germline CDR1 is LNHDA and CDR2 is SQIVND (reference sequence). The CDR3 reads CASMGTQYTDTQYF. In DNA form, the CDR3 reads TGTGCCAGTATGGGGACTCAATACACAGATACGCAGTATTTT.

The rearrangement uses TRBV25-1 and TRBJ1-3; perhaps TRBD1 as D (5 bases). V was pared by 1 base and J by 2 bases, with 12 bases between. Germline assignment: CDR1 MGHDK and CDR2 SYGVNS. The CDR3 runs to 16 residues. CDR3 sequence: CASSESGRAAGNTIYF. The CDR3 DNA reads TGTGCCAGCAGTGAATCAGGCAGGGCAGCTGGAAACACCATATATTTT. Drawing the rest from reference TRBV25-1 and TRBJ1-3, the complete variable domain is EADIYQTPRYLVIGTGKKITLECSQTMGHDKMYWYQQDPGMELHLIHYSYGVNSTEKGDLSSESTVSRIRTEHFPLTLESARPSHTSQYLCASSESGRAAGNTIYFGEGSWLTVV.